These 9 T cell receptor beta chains were sequenced from one sample in a study of T cells in Graves' hyperthyroidism and ophthalmopathy (dated by TCRdb to the late 2010s). The method behind the library was multiplex PCR. Sequencing was performed on an Illumina HiSeq 2000. TCR beta CDR3 regions were amplified from RNA transcripts. The TCR CDR3 was subjected to a first round of RT-PCR using the HTBI primer set and the Qiagen OneStep RT-PCR kit. The public reads were run again by TCRdb, first through fastp at Q25 and then through MiXCR, and only productive beta chains were kept. Under each unique CDR3 protein, matching rows form one entry showing the most common genes and DNA. Within this sample are fewer than 450,000 distinct CDR3 sequences, with approximately 17% of them counted one time only. The ten largest clones represent around 35% of the sample. Sample: blood. These receptors were obtained from a woman under 40 with Graves' hyperthyroidism that later progressed to Graves' ophthalmopathy.

This clonotype was picked up many times. This chain joins TRBV2 and TRBJ2-5, with 11 bases lining up with TRBD2. Looked up from germline, CDR1 is SNHLY and CDR2 is FYNNEI. V trimming: 2 bases; J trimming: 5 bases; junction bases outside the gene matches: 7. The CDR3 runs 16 residues. CDR3 loop: CASSEQLAGGVETQYF. DNA of the CDR3: TGTGCCAGCAGTGAACAGCTAGCGGGAGGAGTGGAGACCCAGTACTTC.

This chain uses TRBV18 with TRBJ1-2; tentatively, D is TRBD1 (6 bases). CDR1 is KGHSH and CDR2 is LQKENI in the germline V gene. V was pared by 3 bases and J by 4 bases, with 9 bases between. The CDR3 has 13 amino acids. CDR3 nucleotides: TGTGCCAGCTCACCCGCAGGGGCCTATGGCTACACCTTC. Translation: CASSPAGAYGYTF.

This clonotype has ten or more counts. The V and J genes are TRBV5-1 and TRBJ2-7; D possibly corresponds to TRBD2 (5 bases). The CDR3 contains 13 residues. The germline V gene has CDR1 SGHRS and CDR2 YFSETQ. The V end lost 4 bases, the J end lost 2 bases, and 10 bases lay between the germline ends. The CDR3 loop is CASSGRTAYEQYF. The CDR3 nucleotides read TGCGCCAGCAGCGGGAGAACCGCCTACGAGCAGTACTTC.

At least ten counts were recorded for this clonotype. The chain has TRBV30 and TRBJ1-2; no clear D. Germline V CDR1 and CDR2: GTSNPN, SVGIG (reference sequence). Between the trimmed V and J ends, which lost 7 bases and 4 bases, there was a span of 13 bases. The length of the CDR3 is 12 residues. The CDR3 DNA reads as TGTGCCTCCAGGCCTTCGGGCTATGGCTACACCTTC. It encodes CASRPSGYGYTF.

The gene calls are TRBV15 and TRBJ2-5; 7 nucleotides match TRBD1. Germline loops: CDR1 LNHNV, CDR2 YYDKDF (reference sequence). The CDR3 runs 12 residues. Germline trimming cut 0 bases from V and 14 bases from J; bases unmatched to any gene: 6. The CDR3 here is CATSRDFGTVYF. The CDR3 coding sequence is TGTGCCACCAGCAGAGATTTTGGGACAGTTTACTTC.

The rearrangement uses TRBV9 and TRBJ2-1; D unclear. The length of the CDR3 is 13 residues. CDR1 is SGDLS, CDR2 YYNGEE, per germline. Deletions cut 4 bases from V and 8 bases from J, with 13 bases between. CDR3 loop: CASSLTAFDEQFF. The CDR3 DNA follows: TGTGCCAGCAGCCTCACCGCTTTCGATGAGCAGTTCTTC.

This chain joins TRBV7-9 and TRBJ1-2; the D is unclear. Germline V gives CDR1 SEHNR, CDR2 FQNEAQ (reference sequence). V lost 5 bases and J 3 bases, leaving 10 bases between the germline ends. This CDR3 has 13 amino acids. CDR3 residues: CASSPTGHYGYTF. In DNA, the CDR3 is TGTGCCAGCAGCCCCACTGGGCACTATGGCTACACCTTC.

This clonotype was counted at least ten times. The chain recombines TRBV12-3 or TRBV12-4 with TRBJ2-5, with 9 bases identical to TRBD1. CDR3 size: 15 residues. Trimming at V came to 0 bases and at J to 7 bases, leaving 6 bases not matched to a gene. The chain's CDR3 is CASSLALTGGGTQYF. CDR3 nucleotides: TGTGCCAGCAGTTTAGCATTGACAGGGGGAGGGACCCAGTACTTC.

This clonotype has at least ten counts. The rearrangement joins TRBV20-1 to TRBJ2-1; 9 nucleotides align to TRBD2. J was trimmed by 3 bases and V by 1 base; bases with no gene match: 7. CDR3 length equals 16 residues. CDR1 is DFQATT, CDR2 SNEGSKA, per germline (reference sequence). Written as DNA, the CDR3 is TGCAGTGCTAGAGCCCCCCAGCGGGAGGACTACAATGAGCAGTTCTTC. Translation gives CSARAPQREDYNEQFF.